Listed here are 29 T cell receptor beta chains from one sample, sequenced in a study of blood T cell repertoires in COVID-19. Only in-frame clones appear in the TCRdb table, and some are missing; sequencing was by immunoSEQ multiplex PCR. Seen here are some 230,000 clones, just under 85% observed once, and the top ten hold 15%. Sequencing was carried out using PBMCs or T cells enriched from blood (not recorded which). The receptors derive from a man aged 35 to 55 who had recovered from COVID-19.

This clone came up a few times. The V and J genes are TRBV6-2 or TRBV6-3 and TRBJ1-2; possible D gene TRBD1, 5 bases. V dropped 1 base and J dropped 4 bases, with 10 bases sitting between them. The germline V gene has CDR1 MNHEY and CDR2 SVGEGT. The CDR3 runs 14 residues. CDR3 in amino acids: CASSYFGQPYGYTF. CDR3 in DNA: TGTGCCAGCAGTTACTTCGGACAACCCTATGGCTACACCTTC.

V gene TRBV7-5 combines with J gene TRBJ2-3; the table's D call TRBD2 went unverified against the DNA. TRBV7-5 is recorded as a pseudogene. The length of the CDR3 is 17 residues. The CDR3 bases are TGTGTCAGAAGCCTAGAAATCGGGGGGGCAAGCACAGATACGCAGTATTTT. Its translation is CVRSLEIGGASTDTQYF.

The chain combines TRBV11-2 with TRBJ1-1; D perhaps matches TRBD1 (6 bases). V was trimmed by 3 bases and J by 2 bases, leaving 13 bases between them. Germline assignment: CDR1 SGHAT and CDR2 FQNNGV. This CDR3 contains 15 residues. The CDR3 DNA reads TGTGCCAGCAGCTTCGTTGAGGGGGATAACACTGAAGCTTTCTTT. It is translated as CASSFVEGDNTEAFF.

The chain links TRBV27 to TRBJ2-7, with D possibly being TRBD1 (5 bases). Trimming cost V 8 bases and J 3 bases, with 11 bases left between them. The germline CDR1 and CDR2 sequences are MNHEY and SMNVEV (reference sequence). The CDR3 sequence is 12 residues long. CDR3 protein: CASGQNNYEQYF. The CDR3 nucleotides read TGTGCCAGCGGACAAAACAACTACGAGCAGTACTTC.

The chain combines TRBV4-1 with TRBJ2-5, with 7 bases fitting TRBD2. Germline V gives CDR1 MGHRA, CDR2 YSYEKL. This CDR3 region has 15 residues. V gave up 8 bases and J gave up 9 bases; unmatched junction bases: 18. The chain's CDR3 is CASALGASGPWAQYF. As DNA, the CDR3 is TGCGCCAGCGCTCTTGGGGCTAGCGGCCCTTGGGCCCAGTACTTC.

CDR3 sequence (DNA): TGCAGTGCTATTGACCGGGAGTCAGCGAGCTCCTACAATGAGCAGTTCTTC. Amino acid sequence: CSAIDRESASSYNEQFF. The rearrangement links TRBV20-1 to TRBJ2-1; maybe TRBD2 (6 bases). Germline lookup yields CDR1 DFQATT and CDR2 SNEGSKA (reference sequence). This CDR3 has 17 residues. V lost 4 bases to trimming and J lost 0 bases, with 19 bases between them.

The chain employs TRBV5-3 and TRBJ1-5; 8 nucleotides match TRBD1. TRBV5-3 is known as an ORF, though its function is uncertain. Germline trimming cut 3 bases from V and 2 bases from J; bases unmatched to any gene: 16. This CDR3 is 19 amino acids long. Here the CDR3 reads CARSCPLDRADFCNQPQHF. As DNA, the CDR3 is TGTGCCAGAAGCTGTCCCCTGGACAGGGCGGATTTTTGCAATCAGCCCCAGCATTTT.

The genes are TRBV5-1 and TRBJ2-7; D is perhaps TRBD1 (5 bases). This CDR3 is 14 amino acids long. Germline values: CDR1 SGHRS, CDR2 YFSETQ. V was clipped by 1 base and J by 0 bases, with 8 bases between them. DNA of the CDR3: TGCGCCAGCAGCTTGCAGGGAAACTCCTACGAGCAGTACTTC. Its protein is CASSLQGNSYEQYF.

This clone was seen more than once but under ten times. The rearrangement links TRBV27 to TRBJ1-6, with D tentatively TRBD1 (5 bases). Trimming took 3 bases from V and 11 from J, leaving 8 bases between them. The CDR3 is 12 residues long. Germline V gene sequence: CDR1 MNHEY, CDR2 SMNVEV (reference sequence). CDR3 bases: TGTGCCAGCAGTTTCTTACAGGCACCCCTCCACTTT. As protein: CASSFLQAPLHF.

In DNA form, the CDR3 reads TGTGCCAGCAGCCAAGAAGGGTCGCAGGGAGGCGAAAAACTGTTTTTT. This sequence encodes CASSQEGSQGGEKLFF. The V call is TRBV4-2, the J call TRBJ1-4, with D tentatively TRBD1 (5 bases). Germline loops: CDR1 LGHNA, CDR2 YNFKEQ. This CDR3 has 16 amino acids. The V end lost 0 bases, the J end lost 8 bases, and 16 bases lay between the germline ends.

V gene TRBV5-1 combines with J gene TRBJ2-5, with TRBD2 matching 8 bases. CDR1 SGHRS and CDR2 YFSETQ come from the germline V gene. With 4 bases clipped from V and 0 bases from J, the junction kept 5 bases outside the gene matches. This CDR3 spans 15 amino acids. The CDR3 region has the DNA TGCGCCAGCAGCCCGGGACTAGGGAACCAAGAGACCCAGTACTTC. Protein: CASSPGLGNQETQYF.

The CDR3 nucleotides are TGTGCCAGCAGTTTGGGGGACAGGGGCTGGACTGAAGCTTTCTTT. Translation gives CASSLGDRGWTEAFF. The V gene is TRBV28, the J gene TRBJ1-1, with TRBD1 matching 10 bases. V shed 3 bases and J 5 bases; nucleotides not matched to a gene: 6. Germline CDR1 is MDHEN and CDR2 is SYDVKM. The CDR3 covers 15 residues.

With respect to this clone: Other DNA sequences in this specimen translate into the identical CDR3. The V call is TRBV9, the J call TRBJ1-5, with D possibly matching TRBD1 (6 bases). The CDR3 contains 14 residues. Germline V gene lookup returns CDR1 SGDLS and CDR2 YYNGEE. V was cut by 0 bases and J by 3 bases, with 7 bases left in between. CDR3 loop: CASSVGQDNQPQHF. The CDR3 DNA reads as TGTGCCAGCAGCGTAGGACAGGACAATCAGCCCCAGCATTTT.

The chain uses TRBV19 and TRBJ2-1; 10 bases are shared with TRBD2. Germline V gene lookup returns CDR1 LNHDA and CDR2 SQIVND (reference sequence). The CDR3 totals 16 residues. V lost 5 bases and J lost 6; bases outside the gene matches: 10. CDR3 sequence: CASSPRGAGGPNEQFF. The CDR3 region has the DNA TGTGCCAGTAGTCCAAGGGGAGCGGGAGGGCCCAATGAGCAGTTCTTC.

This clone was counted a single time. The chain joins TRBV28 to TRBJ1-1; tentative D call: TRBD1 (5 bases). The CDR3 extends over 12 amino acids. The V gene lost 3 bases and the J gene lost 6 bases, with 8 bases spanning the gap. Germline V gene data show CDR1 as MDHEN and CDR2 as SYDVKM. The CDR3, as DNA: TGTGCCAGCAGTTTGGGGGGGGCTGAAGCTTTCTTT. This sequence encodes CASSLGGAEAFF.

This clone was observed a handful of times. One end of the junction is discordant with germline, which a read error may explain. This chain links TRBV5-4 with TRBJ2-3; 9 bases are a match to TRBD2. The CDR3 consists of 14 residues. Germline V CDR1 and CDR2: SGHNT, YYREEE (reference sequence). Written as DNA, the CDR3 is TGTGCCAGCAGCATAGGGACTAGCACCGATACGCAGTATTTT. Amino acid sequence: CASSIGTSTDTQYF.

This chain connects TRBV2 to TRBJ2-5; D ambiguous. Trimming removed 4 bases at V and 0 bases at J, with 9 bases between. Germline V CDR1 and CDR2: SNHLY, FYNNEI. The CDR3 runs to 14 residues. The CDR3 is CASSAPVYQETQYF. The CDR3, as DNA: TGTGCCAGCAGTGCGCCGGTCTACCAAGAGACCCAGTACTTC.

The chain employs TRBV7-2 and TRBJ2-3, with TRBD1 matching over 7 bases. J lost 5 bases, V lost 2 bases, and 10 bases had no gene match. The germline V gene has CDR1 SGHTA and CDR2 FQGNSA. The CDR3 loop spans 16 amino acids. The CDR3 sequence is CASSLSSSQGLDTQYF. CDR3 nucleotide sequence: TGTGCCAGCAGCTTAAGTAGTTCACAGGGGTTAGATACGCAGTATTTT.

V is TRBV19 and J is TRBJ1-5; D gene uncertain. Trimming pared 5 bases from V and 4 bases from J, leaving 15 bases between. This CDR3 is 15 amino acids long. Germline-derived CDR1 and CDR2 are LNHDA and SQIVND (reference sequence). This CDR3 is CASSRPGRENQPQHF. CDR3 DNA: TGTGCCAGTAGTCGACCGGGGAGGGAAAATCAGCCCCAGCATTTT. The complete variable domain, with remaining parts taken from reference TRBV19 and TRBJ1-5, reads DGGITQSPKYLFRKEGQNVTLSCEQNLNHDAMYWYRQDPGQGLRLIYYSQIVNDFQKGDIAEGYSVSREKKESFPLTVTSAQKNPTAFYLCASSRPGRENQPQHFGDGTRLSIL.

The chain joins TRBV9 to TRBJ1-3, with 8 bases identical to TRBD1. V trimming: 8 bases; J trimming: 0 bases; junction bases outside the gene matches: 13. This CDR3 has 17 residues. Germline V gene sequence: CDR1 SGDLS, CDR2 YYNGEE. The CDR3 DNA sequence: TGTGCCAGTAAGACAGGGGACGCTTCCCACTCTGGAAACACCATATATTTT. Translating it yields CASKTGDASHSGNTIYF. Filled out from reference TRBV9 and TRBJ1-3, the complete variable domain reads DSGVTQTPKHLITATGQRVTLRCSPRSGDLSVYWYQQSLDQGLQFLIQYYNGEERAKGNILERFSAQQFPDLHSELNLSSLELGDSALYFCASKTGDASHSGNTIYFGEGSWLTVV.

The chain uses TRBV7-3 and TRBJ1-5; D call uncertain. This CDR3 has 12 amino acids. Germline lookup yields CDR1 SGHTA and CDR2 FQGTGA. The ends were cut back, 11 bases at V and 3 bases at J, with 11 bases in the middle. CDR3 residues: CAAGANNQPQHF. CDR3 in DNA: TGTGCCGCAGGCGCGAACAATCAGCCCCAGCATTTT.

This clone was seen only once. CDR3 sequence: CASSPGTRNVETQYF. As DNA, the CDR3 is TGTGCCAGCAGCCCCGGGACTAGAAACGTTGAGACCCAGTACTTC. J is TRBJ2-5 and V is TRBV11-3; 8 bases line up with TRBD2. The trim removed 5 bases at V and 5 bases at J, leaving 10 bases unmatched. In germline, CDR1 is SGHNT, CDR2 YENEEA. The CDR3 contains 15 residues.

The V and J genes are TRBV5-1 and TRBJ1-1; weak D call: TRBD1 (5 bases). In germline, CDR1 is SGHRS, CDR2 YFSETQ. Trimming shortened V by 7 bases and J by 3 bases, and 16 bases separated the two germline ends. CDR3 length equals 14 residues. The CDR3 nucleotides are TGCGCCAGCTTCCAGGGAGGGGTCGACACTGAAGCTTTCTTT. Translated, it gives CASFQGGVDTEAFF.

This clone was seen a handful of times. The V gene is TRBV15, the J gene TRBJ2-5, with D perhaps TRBD1 (5 bases). Trimming took 1 base from V and 13 from J, leaving 13 bases between them. Germline-derived CDR1 and CDR2 are LNHNV and YYDKDF (reference sequence). The CDR3 runs 12 residues. DNA of the CDR3: TGTGCCACCAGCAGAGGGTCCCTGCAGGGGTACTTC. Amino acid sequence: CATSRGSLQGYF.

This clone has only a few counts. This sequence joins TRBV2 and TRBJ1-1; D gene uncertain. This CDR3 has 13 amino acids. V lost 4 bases and J 0 bases, leaving 6 bases between the germline ends. Germline V gene lookup returns CDR1 SNHLY and CDR2 FYNNEI. For the CDR3, the DNA is TGTGCCAGCAGTGCGGAGATGAACACTGAAGCTTTCTTT. This codes for CASSAEMNTEAFF.

Notes on this clone: This sample includes further DNA sequences coding for the same CDR3. The V call is TRBV29-1, the J call TRBJ1-2; 7 nucleotides line up with TRBD1. The CDR3 has 13 amino acids. Germline values: CDR1 SQVTM, CDR2 ANQGSEA. J gave up 1 base and V 4 bases, and 3 bases lay outside the gene matches. CDR3 residues: CSVGTGSNYGYTF. The CDR3 DNA follows: TGCAGCGTTGGGACAGGTAGTAACTATGGCTACACCTTC.

The gene calls are TRBV11-1 and TRBJ1-1; TRBD1 aligns across 7 bases. Trimming removed 4 bases from V and 6 bases from J; junction bases left unmatched: 11. The CDR3 totals 15 residues. Germline V CDR1 and CDR2: SGHAT, FQDESV (reference sequence). In DNA form, the CDR3 reads TGTGCCAGCAGCTCAGCCGGGACAGTGAATTCTGAAGCTTTCTTT. Its protein product is CASSSAGTVNSEAFF.

The DNA of the CDR3 is TGTGCCAGCAGCGTTGCAGCCTACAATGAGCAGTTCTTC. The encoded protein is CASSVAAYNEQFF. The gene calls are TRBV28 and TRBJ2-1; the D is unclear. Germline V gene sequence: CDR1 MDHEN, CDR2 SYDVKM. The V gene lost 6 bases and the J gene lost 2 bases, with 8 bases spanning the gap. CDR3 length equals 13 residues.

The chain employs TRBV29-1 and TRBJ1-1; D unclear. Germline-derived CDR1 and CDR2 are SQVTM and ANQGSEA. The CDR3 spans 14 residues. V lost 7 bases and J lost 2, with 17 bases in between. The CDR3 DNA reads as TGCAGCGGGAGACTTAGGACGGGAAACACTGAAGCTTTCTTT. Amino acid sequence: CSGRLRTGNTEAFF.